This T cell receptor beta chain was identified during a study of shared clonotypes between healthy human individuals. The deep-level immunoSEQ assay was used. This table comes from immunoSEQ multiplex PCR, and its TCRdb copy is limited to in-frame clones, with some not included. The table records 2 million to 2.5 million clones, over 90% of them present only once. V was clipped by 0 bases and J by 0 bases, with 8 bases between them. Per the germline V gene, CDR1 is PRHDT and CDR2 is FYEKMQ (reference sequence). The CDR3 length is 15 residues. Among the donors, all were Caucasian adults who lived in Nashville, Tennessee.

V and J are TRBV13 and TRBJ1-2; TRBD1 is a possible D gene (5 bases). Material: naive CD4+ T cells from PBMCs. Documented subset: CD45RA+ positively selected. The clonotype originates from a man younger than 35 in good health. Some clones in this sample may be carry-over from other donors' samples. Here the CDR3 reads CASSLGPGTNYGYTF. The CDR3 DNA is TGTGCCAGCAGCTTAGGCCCAGGGACTAACTATGGCTACACCTTC.